This TCR beta chain was documented in a study of T cell clonotyping in hematopoietic cell transplantation (dated by TCRdb to about 2021). Notes on the research overall: Recipient samples taken before transplant were obtained following cytoreduction. A total of 135 blood samples were collected in the study from 35 consecutive transplant recipients and their related donors. Patients were recruited between September 2015 and January 2017 and followed until late 2020 or death.

With the immunoSEQ assay, which is a bias-controlled multiplex PCR relying on V- and J-specific primers, TCR beta CDR3 regions were amplified from genomic DNA. A second PCR step added a proprietary barcode and Illumina adapter sequences to the CDR3 amplicons. CDR3 libraries were sequenced on an Illumina MiSeq instrument. In the source study's methods: Export and quality control were done with immunoSEQ Analyzer 3.0, while downstream analyses used R Bioconductor and Immunarch. Only productive rearrangements in the normalized downsampled data set went into calculating the repertoire metrics. In the normalized cohort, clonotypes with more than 5 templates were defined as pathologically expanded. The Inverse Simpson Index was used to measure repertoire diversity. The non-normalized data set was used for CMV-specificity analyses so that all clonotypes could be captured. TCRdb carries this immuneACCESS record with in-frame sequences only. Its versions omit some clonotypes, under half of them owing to an unresolved V gene in the studies checked, with the rest unexplained. Clone size and V and J calls were adopted from that table, with D and trimming inferred from the DNA. The sample table holds around 80,000 clones, of which 90% to 97% were seen once. Together, the top ten hold roughly 1.7% of the sample.

Overall study results and their limits: Broader posttransplant TCR repertoire diversity was predicted by donor and pretransplant recipient Inverse Simpson Index values. A decrease in recipient TCR diversity was observed after transplant, and a progressive increase in pathologically expanded clonotypes was seen from day 30 to day 180. Sample size was limited, and cells were not sorted, so CD4 and CD8 repertoire contributions could not be separated. Only a small fraction of recipient repertoires overlapped donor repertoires, with over 95% appearing de novo at the given depth.

To note about this clone: What this receptor recognizes is not known. No per-base quality is available; no much larger clone lies one base away.

From a lookup of the germline V gene, CDR1 and CDR2 are SQVTM and ANQGSEA. V trim: 7 bases; J trim: 0 bases; unmatched bases: 3. Taken from cysteine to phenylalanine, the CDR3 has 12 residues. Only the CDR3 part of the read is kept: 36 bases, read in frame from the first base. Sample time point, as interpreted from the label and publication: recipient sample about 28 days before transplant, after cytoreduction. Recipient blood was collected about 28 days before transplant and at days 30, 100 and 180 after transplant. Nuclei Lysis Solution was used to extract genomic DNA from fresh or cryopreserved unfractionated peripheral blood mononuclear cells.

The sequence is built from TRBV29-1 and TRBJ2-7, with 7 central nucleotides matching TRBD1. The source is a woman aged 50 to 65 with acute myeloid leukemia. Some clones in this sample may be carry-over from other donors' samples. The sequencing here drew on peripheral blood mononuclear cells, taken before stem cell transplant. The nucleotide sequence is given as TGCAGCGCCGGACAGGACTCCTACGAGCAGTACTTC. This encodes CSAGQDSYEQYF.